This T cell receptor beta chain was recorded in a study of vaccination and CD4 T cells after COVID-19. Study background: Investigators drew the post-COVID samples a median around 96 days after diagnosis, with a range of 35 to 161. Cells were stimulated with overlapping spike peptides from SARS-CoV-2, HCoV-NL63, HCoV-OC43 and HCoV-229E.

Only a few counts were recorded for this clonotype. The antigen is unknown. The sample's treatment: approximately nine-day PBMC culture with coronavirus spike peptide pools or control peptides (ViraFEST assay). Peptide-pool expansion of antigen-specific T cells preceded TCR sequencing in ViraFEST. It was after 10 days of culture that CD4+ T cells were isolated by negative selection. Germline values: CDR1 MNHEY, CDR2 SMNVEV (reference sequence). The junction had 12 bases not matched to a gene; V was cut back by 4 bases and J by 4 bases. The CDR3 runs to 18 residues. The study sequenced cultured CD4+ T cell DNA using the Oncomine TCR Beta short-read assay. TCRdb passed the PCR reads through MiXCR, listing each CDR3 protein once. This sample has 20,000 to 25,000 distinct CDR3 sequences, with 45% to 50% found just once.

The source of this sequence is a human donor who had recovered from COVID-19. Sequences were obtained from CD4+ T cells from blood, cultured in vitro. This sequence joins TRBV27 and TRBJ1-4, with 10 bases that match TRBD1. The CDR3 loop is CASSSGDKRDRGNEKLFF. CDR3 coding DNA: TGTGCCAGCAGTTCCGGAGATAAGAGGGACAGGGGTAATGAAAAACTGTTTTTT.